The rows below give T cell receptor beta chains drawn from one sample of a study of neoadjuvant anti-PD-1 for oral cavity cancer. Libraries were prepared by immunoSEQ multiplex PCR; TCRdb keeps only in-frame clonotypes and omits some of them. Of about 14,000 clones listed, under 70% are singletons. The sequences come from PBMCs, collected after nivolumab (anti-PD-1) treatment. The receptors were gathered from a person aged 35 to 85 with oral cavity squamous cell carcinoma. The CDR3 runs from the conserved cysteine through the conserved F or W. The D gene is left open where the match is weak. Size tells how often a clone was seen (once, few, many) or the class of an expanded clone, and some rows leave it out.

v_gene	abundance	j_gene	d_gene	CDR3aa	CDR3nt
TRBV7-2	-	TRBJ2-7	-	CASSLVPRTYEQYF	TGTGCCAGCAGCTTAGTCCCCAGGACCTACGAGCAGTACTTC
TRBV11-2	-	TRBJ1-5	-	CASSVDANQPQHF	TGTGCCAGCAGCGTGGACGCGAATCAGCCCCAGCATTTT
TRBV2	-	TRBJ2-4	TRBD1	CASSEGTGIIQYF	TGTGCCAGCAGTGAAGGGACAGGAATCATTCAGTACTTC
TRBV27	-	TRBJ2-5	-	CASSFFRGQETQYF	TGTGCCAGCAGTTTCTTCAGGGGCCAAGAGACCCAGTACTTC
TRBV19	-	TRBJ2-7	-	CASSPGLGYEQYF	TGTGCCAGTAGTCCCGGACTCGGGTACGAGCAGTACTTC
TRBV7-8	-	TRBJ1-5	-	CASSLQGMGYGNQPQHF	TGTGCCAGCAGCCTACAGGGTATGGGCTATGGGAATCAGCCCCAGCATTTT
TRBV5-1	few	TRBJ1-1	-	CASSLEQNTEAFF	TGCGCCAGCAGCTTGGAGCAGAACACTGAAGCTTTCTTT
TRBV5-5	-	TRBJ2-1	-	CASSLGDGPGVYNEQFF	TGTGCCAGCAGCTTGGGAGACGGGCCGGGAGTCTACAATGAGCAGTTCTTC
TRBV28	few	TRBJ2-2	-	CASGLNTGELFF	TGTGCCAGCGGTTTAAACACCGGGGAGCTGTTTTTT
TRBV10-3	once	TRBJ2-5	TRBD2	CAISEPRTSGRKETQYF	TGTGCCATCAGTGAGCCTCGGACTAGCGGGAGAAAAGAGACCCAGTACTTC
TRBV5-6	few	TRBJ1-1	-	CASSSIHTGTALGAFF	TGTGCCAGCAGCTCGATTCATACCGGGACCGCTTTAGGAGCTTTCTTT
TRBV11-2	-	TRBJ1-1	-	CASSSPLGNTEAFF	TGTGCCAGCAGCTCCCCCCTTGGAAACACTGAAGCTTTCTTT
TRBV10-2	-	TRBJ1-1	-	CASSGAGGTEAFF	TGCGCCAGCAGTGGGGCGGGGGGAACTGAAGCTTTCTTT
TRBV29-1	-	TRBJ2-1	-	CSDRPGEPYNEQFF	TGCAGCGACCGGCCGGGAGAACCATACAATGAGCAGTTCTTC
TRBV19	-	TRBJ2-1	TRBD2	CASSIPSSGSNEQFF	TGTGCCAGTAGTATACCGTCTAGCGGGAGCAATGAGCAGTTCTTC
TRBV30	few	TRBJ1-5	TRBD1	CAWSTGQGQNQPQHF	TGTGCCTGGAGTACCGGACAGGGGCAGAATCAGCCCCAGCATTTT
TRBV10-3	-	TRBJ2-2	-	CAISRDGNTGELFF	TGTGCCATCAGTAGAGACGGGAACACCGGGGAGCTGTTTTTT
TRBV30	-	TRBJ1-2	-	CAWMELYWGRYGYTF	TGTGCCTGGATGGAACTCTATTGGGGCCGCTATGGCTACACCTTC
TRBV10-3	-	TRBJ2-1	TRBD2	CATTSGRANEQFF	TGTGCCACTACTAGCGGGAGGGCCAATGAGCAGTTCTTC
TRBV4-2	-	TRBJ2-7	-	CASSQDDGGFAYEQYF	TGTGCCAGCAGCCAAGATGATGGCGGGTTCGCCTACGAGCAGTACTTC
TRBV11-2	-	TRBJ1-2	TRBD1	CASSEWLGGASDGYTF	TGTGCCAGCAGCGAATGGCTAGGGGGCGCGTCCGATGGCTACACCTTC
TRBV14	-	TRBJ2-1	-	CASSQVGGGSYNEQFF	TGTGCCAGCAGCCAAGTAGGGGGCGGGAGCTACAATGAGCAGTTCTTC
TRBV5-6	-	TRBJ2-1	TRBD2	CASSPLAGAGSYNEQFF	TGTGCCAGCAGCCCACTAGCGGGAGCAGGTTCCTACAATGAGCAGTTCTTC
TRBV19	-	TRBJ1-3	-	CASSLPTGSSGNTIYF	TGTGCCAGTAGCCTACCGACAGGCAGCTCTGGAAACACCATATATTTT